The clone carrying this TCR beta chain has just a few counts. The sample originates from a study of CD8+ T cells in alopecia areata. Study at large: For 6 to 18 months, tofacitinib was taken, and 6 months off drug followed.

The V gene's germline CDR1 is LNHDA and CDR2 SQIVND (reference sequence). Trimming removed 5 bases at V and 1 base at J, with 14 bases between. The CDR3 spans 15 residues. Samples from alopecia areata patients were lesional scalp punch biopsies and peripheral blood. After isolation, RNA underwent reverse transcription to generate cDNA as the sequencing template. Using immunoSEQ multiplex PCR, the repertoire was profiled, and TCRdb retains in-frame clones only, with some absent. This sample has roughly 150,000 clones; roughly 48% occur once, and the top ten carry 6.5% to 7.5%. The chain joins TRBV19 to TRBJ1-1; D call uncertain. This receptor was identified in a human donor with alopecia areata. Sequenced: CD4+ T cells sorted from blood. CDR3 in DNA: TGTGCCAGTAGTGATGGGCGGGCGCCGAACACTGAAGCTTTCTTT. This encodes CASSDGRAPNTEAFF.